This passage covers 27 T cell receptor beta chains from one sample sequenced in a study of blood T cell repertoires in COVID-19. Sequencing was performed with immunoSEQ multiplex PCR; in TCRdb, only in-frame clones are kept and a portion is missing. The data show roughly 26,000 clones, with over 80% seen just once and 2.5% to 3.5% held by the top ten. Sequencing input: peripheral blood. These receptors came from a human donor in a cohort sampled during active COVID-19.

The chain has TRBV2 and TRBJ1-4; D call uncertain. The CDR3 is 14 residues long. Germline assignment: CDR1 SNHLY and CDR2 FYNNEI. The V gene lost 5 bases and the J gene lost 3 bases, with 10 bases spanning the gap. The DNA for the CDR3 is TGTGCCAGCAGTAAGCAATCTGCTAATGAAAAACTGTTTTTT. Translating it yields CASSKQSANEKLFF.

CDR3 loop: CASSLSRSFEQYV. The CDR3 DNA reads as TGTGCCAGCAGTTTGAGTCGGTCGTTCGAGCAGTACGTC. J is TRBJ2-7 and V is TRBV12-3 or TRBV12-4; D is uncertain. Trimming left V 3 bases short and J 6 bases short, with 12 bases between. The CDR3 covers 13 residues.

V usage is TRBV2 and J usage is TRBJ2-1; D is perhaps TRBD1 (5 bases). CDR1 SNHLY and CDR2 FYNNEI come from the germline V gene. The CDR3 runs to 15 residues. Trimming stripped 7 bases from V and 5 bases from J, with 18 bases between. As DNA, the CDR3 is TGTGCCAGCACCAACAGGCGAAATGCGGACAATGAGCAGTTCTTC. It is translated as CASTNRRNADNEQFF.

The V gene is TRBV29-1, the J gene TRBJ2-3; TRBD2 might be the D (6 bases). The ends were cut back, 4 bases at V and 2 bases at J, with 7 bases in the middle. Germline CDR1 reads SQVTM; CDR2 reads ANQGSEA. This CDR3 has 12 residues. The CDR3 bases are TGCAGCGTTGGGACTATCACAGATACGCAGTATTTT. As protein: CSVGTITDTQYF.

J is TRBJ2-7 and V is TRBV7-6; the D gene is possibly TRBD2 (5 bases). In germline, CDR1 is SGHVS, CDR2 FNYEAQ. With 4 bases removed from V and 7 bases from J, the gap between germline ends came to 29 bases. This CDR3 has 18 amino acids. CDR3 residues: CASSSLTSRTAGRPEQYF. DNA for the CDR3: TGTGCCAGCAGCTCCCTTACCTCCCGGACCGCGGGTAGACCGGAGCAGTACTTC.

The genes are TRBV14 and TRBJ2-1, with D possibly matching TRBD1 (5 bases). CDR1 and CDR2 from the germline V gene are SGHDN and FVKESK. Between the trimmed V and J ends, which lost 5 bases and 12 bases, there was a span of 20 bases. This CDR3 spans 14 amino acids. The CDR3 loop is CASSLQGGVFWQFF. CDR3 DNA: TGTGCCAGCAGCTTGCAGGGTGGGGTCTTTTGGCAGTTCTTC.

The rearrangement uses TRBV5-4 and TRBJ2-2; D gene unclear. The germline gives CDR1 SGHNT, CDR2 YYREEE (reference sequence). V shed 4 bases and J shed 3 bases, with 7 bases lying between them. CDR3 length: 13 residues. The chain's CDR3 is CASSPRDTGELFF. The DNA of the CDR3 is TGTGCCAGCAGCCCCCGGGACACCGGGGAGCTGTTTTTT.

This clone appeared a single time. This chain connects TRBV11-1 to TRBJ2-5, with D maybe TRBD2 (6 bases). The CDR3 spans 15 residues. V was cut by 4 bases and J by 3 bases, with 15 bases left in between. The germline CDR1 and CDR2 sequences are SGHAT and FQDESV (reference sequence). In DNA form, the CDR3 reads TGTGCCAGCAGCTCGACCGCGCGGGAAGAAGAGACCCAGTACTTC. This encodes CASSSTAREEETQYF.

V and J are TRBV6-5 and TRBJ1-5, with TRBD1 identical over 7 bases. The germline V gene has CDR1 MNHEY and CDR2 SVGAGI. The CDR3 loop spans 15 amino acids. V lost 7 bases, J lost 5 bases, and 11 bases stayed unmatched. CDR3 amino acids: CASTPVQQGYQPQHF. In nucleotides, the CDR3 is TGTGCCAGCACCCCGGTACAACAGGGGTATCAGCCCCAGCATTTT.

The chain uses TRBV7-3 and TRBJ2-6; TRBD1 aligns across 8 bases. Trimming cost V 6 bases and J 2 bases; bases outside gene matches: 3. The CDR3 sequence is 15 residues long. Germline CDR1 and CDR2: SGHTA and FQGTGA. CDR3 loop: CASRSQGAGANVLTF. Written as DNA, the CDR3 is TGTGCCAGCAGGTCACAGGGGGCTGGGGCCAACGTCCTGACTTTC.

The rearrangement uses TRBV4-2 and TRBJ2-5; D perhaps matches TRBD2 (6 bases). The ends were cut back, 1 base at V and 4 bases at J, with 16 bases in the middle. From germline, CDR1 is LGHNA and CDR2 YNFKEQ. The CDR3 contains 16 residues. CDR3 residues: CASSQVSAGGTETQYF. In DNA, the CDR3 is TGTGCCAGCAGCCAAGTTTCGGCGGGCGGGACAGAGACCCAGTACTTC.

The CDR3 region has the DNA TGTGCCAGCTCACCAGCTAGCGGGGTTGAGACCCAGTACTTC. This encodes CASSPASGVETQYF. This chain joins TRBV18 and TRBJ2-5, with 9 bases that match TRBD2. Trimming removed 2 bases from V and 5 bases from J; junction bases left unmatched: 3. There are 14 residues in the CDR3. In germline, CDR1 is KGHSH, CDR2 LQKENI.

This rearrangement joins TRBV19 to TRBJ1-5; 12 bases are shared with TRBD1. The germline CDR1 and CDR2 sequences are LNHDA and SQIVND (reference sequence). The CDR3 runs 18 residues. Trimming took 6 bases from V and 2 from J; bases not matched to a gene: 11. The CDR3 loop is CASRPGTGGGGGNQPQHF. The CDR3 DNA reads as TGTGCCAGTAGACCCGGGACAGGGGGCGGTGGGGGCAATCAGCCCCAGCATTTT.

The gene calls are TRBV11-2 and TRBJ1-1; 9 bases agree with TRBD1. The germline CDR1 and CDR2 sequences are SGHAT and FQNNGV. This CDR3 has 17 amino acids. V was clipped by 5 bases and J by 1 base; unmatched bases: 11. Written as DNA, the CDR3 is TGTGCCAGCAGCCCCCGGACAGGGGCGAACGAGAACACTGAAGCTTTCTTT. Translation: CASSPRTGANENTEAFF.

The chain uses TRBV7-2 and TRBJ2-7; TRBD2 matches 10 bases. The CDR3 consists of 15 residues. The V segment lost 4 bases and the J segment 9 bases; nucleotides outside the gene matches: 12. Germline CDR1 reads SGHTA; CDR2 reads FQGNSA. CDR3 sequence: CASSSYSGGSLGQYF. The CDR3, as DNA: TGTGCCAGCAGCTCCTATAGCGGGGGGAGTCTCGGGCAGTACTTC.

The chain combines TRBV5-8 with TRBJ1-5; the D is unclear. CDR3 length: 17 amino acids. CDR1 and CDR2 (germline): SGHTS, YDEGEE. V was pared by 0 bases and J by 3 bases, with 16 bases between. CDR3 DNA sequence: TGTGCCAGCAGCTTGGAAGAAATGCTCAGGTCCAATCAGCCCCAGCATTTT. Its translation is CASSLEEMLRSNQPQHF.

V usage is TRBV6-5 and J usage is TRBJ1-5; D is possibly TRBD1 (6 bases). V was trimmed by 8 bases and J by 5 bases, leaving 10 bases between them. This CDR3 is 12 amino acids long. In germline, CDR1 is MNHEY, CDR2 SVGAGI. The CDR3 loop is CASGQTHQPQHF. The CDR3 DNA reads TGTGCCAGCGGACAGACTCATCAGCCCCAGCATTTT.

The chain is built from TRBV24-1 and TRBJ2-5; TRBD1 is a possible D gene (5 bases). This CDR3 contains 14 residues. The V end was cut by 9 bases, the J end by 5 bases, with 18 bases between. CDR1 and CDR2 from the germline V gene are KGHDR and SFDVKD. The CDR3 loop reads CATQDSPKGETQYF. CDR3 in DNA: TGTGCCACCCAAGACAGTCCTAAAGGGGAGACCCAGTACTTC.

CDR3 sequence (DNA): TGTGCCAGCAGCTTAGTGGCGGGGGGCCTAGGTACGCAGTATTTT. Its protein product is CASSLVAGGLGTQYF. The chain joins TRBV7-7 to TRBJ2-3; 8 positions match TRBD2. CDR1 is SSHAT and CDR2 is FNYEAQ in the germline V gene (reference sequence). CDR3 length: 15 amino acids. V shed 1 base, J shed 8 bases, and the junction held 8 bases outside the gene matches.

The genes are TRBV5-1 and TRBJ2-2, with a weak D call TRBD2 (6 bases). This CDR3 spans 15 amino acids. Germline values: CDR1 SGHRS, CDR2 YFSETQ. V was clipped by 2 bases and J by 1 base, with 9 bases between them. The DNA for the CDR3 is TGCGCCAGCAGCTTTGGCGGGGAGAACACCGGGGAGCTGTTTTTT. Its protein is CASSFGGENTGELFF.

The chain carries TRBV7-3 and TRBJ2-1; 11 bases match TRBD2. Germline lookup yields CDR1 SGHTA and CDR2 FQGTGA. The length of the CDR3 is 15 residues. After removal of 3 bases from V and 9 bases from J, the junction contained 7 bases not matched to a gene. The CDR3 spells CASSFMTSGEAEQFF. The CDR3 nucleotides read TGTGCCAGCAGCTTCATGACTAGCGGGGAGGCTGAGCAGTTCTTC. Full variable domain (remainder filled in from reference TRBV7-3 and TRBJ2-1): GAGVSQTPSNKVTEKGKYVELRCDPISGHTALYWYRQSLGQGPEFLIYFQGTGAADDSGLPNDRFFAVRPEGSVSTLKIQRTERGDSAVYLCASSFMTSGEAEQFFGPGTRLTVL.

The chain has TRBV27 and TRBJ1-1, with a weak D call TRBD1 (5 bases). Trimming shortened V by 4 bases and J by 1 base, and 16 bases separated the two germline ends. The CDR3 runs to 16 residues. The V gene's germline CDR1 is MNHEY and CDR2 SMNVEV (reference sequence). This chain's CDR3 is CASSSMGGSTNTEAFF. The CDR3 DNA sequence: TGTGCCAGCAGTTCGATGGGGGGTTCAACGAACACTGAAGCTTTCTTT.

The rearrangement joins TRBV24-1 to TRBJ1-2, with 8 bases that match TRBD1. Losses at the gene ends were 1 base for V and 8 bases for J; bases not matched to a gene: 8. The CDR3 length is 15 residues. The germline V gene has CDR1 KGHDR and CDR2 SFDVKD. The CDR3 DNA is TGTGCCACCAGTGATTTATCAGGGGGCATAGAGGGCTACACCTTC. As protein: CATSDLSGGIEGYTF.

The chain combines TRBV10-2 with TRBJ1-6, with D perhaps matching TRBD1 (5 bases). The CDR3 spans 14 residues. CDR1 is WSHSY, CDR2 SAAADI, per germline. Trimming took 9 bases from V and 8 from J, leaving 17 bases between them. This CDR3 is CARKDIPCDSPLHF. As DNA, the CDR3 is TGCGCCAGGAAGGACATCCCTTGCGATTCACCCCTCCACTTT.

V usage is TRBV28 and J usage is TRBJ2-2, with 12 positions matching TRBD2. The trim removed 8 bases at V and 8 bases at J, leaving 3 bases unmatched. The CDR3 contains 13 residues. From germline, CDR1 is MDHEN and CDR2 SYDVKM. DNA for the CDR3: TGTGCCAGCCTAGCGGGGGGGCGAGGGGAGCTGTTTTTT. Translation: CASLAGGRGELFF.

In its sample, this clone was seen once. The gene calls are TRBV6-5 and TRBJ1-4; 7 bases line up with TRBD1. Looked up from germline, CDR1 is MNHEY and CDR2 is SVGAGI. CDR3 length: 15 residues. Unmatched junction bases numbered 6, after V lost 6 bases and J lost 2 bases. The CDR3 DNA follows: TGTGCCAGCAGGAGCCTACAGGGGACTAATGAAAAACTGTTTTTT. Translating gives CASRSLQGTNEKLFF.

The sample holds a few counts of this clone. The chain carries TRBV5-1 and TRBJ1-2; 7 bases map to TRBD1. J lost 5 bases, V lost 4 bases, and 5 bases had no gene match. CDR1 is SGHRS and CDR2 is YFSETQ in the germline V gene. The CDR3 extends over 13 amino acids. The CDR3 is CASSPDRPYGYTF. The CDR3 bases are TGCGCCAGCAGCCCGGACAGGCCGTATGGCTACACCTTC.